These T cell receptor beta chains were read from a single sample in a study of cytomegalovirus exposure and HLA in healthy donors. Only in-frame clones appear in the TCRdb table, and some are missing; sequencing was by immunoSEQ multiplex PCR. Among some 130,000 clones listed, about 88% were seen once. The specimen sequenced was PBMCs. The receptors derive from a woman aged 18-30 years in good health and CMV-seronegative. CDR3s include the opening cysteine and the closing phenylalanine or tryptophan. A D gene is named only where the DNA matches it firmly. Clone size is not always given. Where it is, it says once, few, many or a class for expanded clones.

V	D	size	J	CDR3	DNA
TRBV27	NA	NA	TRBJ1-2	CASRSGGTDYGYTF	TGTGCCAGCAGAAGCGGGGGAACCGACTATGGCTACACCTTC
TRBV6-1	TRBD2	NA	TRBJ2-1	CASSETSGHHPLSYNEQFF	TGTGCCAGCAGTGAGACTAGCGGACACCACCCCTTATCCTACAATGAGCAGTTCTTC
TRBV29-1	NA	NA	TRBJ1-2	CSVGDTPYGYTF	TGCAGCGTTGGGGACACACCCTATGGCTACACCTTC
TRBV5-1	TRBD2	NA	TRBJ2-3	CASSSTSGGVADTQYF	TGCGCCAGCAGCTCGACTAGCGGGGGGGTCGCAGATACGCAGTATTTT
TRBV11-2	NA	NA	TRBJ2-1	CASFRTGSYNEQFF	TGTGCCAGTTTCCGGACGGGGTCCTACAATGAGCAGTTCTTC
TRBV6-5	NA	NA	TRBJ1-4	CASSYGGDGTNEKLFF	TGTGCCAGCAGTTACGGAGGGGACGGTACTAATGAAAAACTGTTTTTT
TRBV5-1	NA	NA	TRBJ2-3	CASSLASTDTQYF	TGCGCCAGCAGCTTGGCGAGCACAGATACGCAGTATTTT
TRBV7-9	TRBD1	NA	TRBJ1-6	CASDRGDSPLHF	TGTGCCTCTGACAGGGGCGATTCACCCCTCCACTTT
TRBV5-1	NA	NA	TRBJ2-7	CASSFRWSSYEQYF	TGCGCCAGCAGCTTTCGCTGGAGCTCCTACGAGCAGTACTTC
TRBV6-5	TRBD1	NA	TRBJ1-5	CASRLDRESNQPQHF	TGTGCCAGCAGATTGGACAGGGAGAGCAATCAGCCCCAGCATTTT
TRBV7-9	TRBD1	NA	TRBJ1-1	CASSLNPGGKSEAFF	TGTGCCAGCAGCTTAAACCCAGGGGGTAAATCTGAAGCTTTCTTT
TRBV6-1	NA	NA	TRBJ1-5	CASTFGGTGQPQHF	TGTGCCAGCACATTTGGAGGGACGGGTCAGCCCCAGCATTTT
TRBV29-1	NA	NA	TRBJ1-1	CSVVGGNIAFF	TGCAGCGTTGTGGGGGGGAATATTGCTTTCTTT
TRBV7-3	NA	NA	TRBJ1-1	CASSYFPRTEAFF	TGTGCCAGCAGCTATTTCCCGCGCACTGAAGCTTTCTTT
TRBV9	NA	NA	TRBJ1-6	CASSVGAGPLHF	TGTGCCAGCAGCGTAGGCGCCGGGCCCCTCCACTTT
TRBV2	NA	NA	TRBJ2-5	CASSVVRGKRETQYF	TGTGCCAGCAGTGTGGTCAGGGGTAAGAGGGAGACCCAGTACTTC
TRBV5-4	TRBD1	NA	TRBJ1-1	CASSLGLGGAPGTEAFF	TGTGCCAGCAGCTTGGGATTAGGGGGCGCCCCCGGCACTGAAGCTTTCTTT
TRBV6-1	NA	NA	TRBJ1-5	CASSREGGDGQPQHF	TGTGCCAGCAGTAGGGAGGGAGGGGACGGTCAGCCCCAGCATTTT
TRBV12-5	NA	NA	TRBJ2-3	CASQRGVADTDTQYF	TGTGCTAGCCAACGGGGAGTAGCTGACACAGATACGCAGTATTTT
TRBV5-1	NA	NA	TRBJ1-2	CASSPGNTANYGYTF	TGCGCCAGCAGCCCCGGAAACACAGCTAACTATGGCTACACCTTC
TRBV6-1	TRBD1	NA	TRBJ2-4	CASSPRTGEGNIQYF	TGTGCCAGCAGTCCCAGGACAGGGGAAGGAAACATTCAGTACTTC
TRBV6-7	NA	once	TRBJ2-3	CARTIRDTSSTDTQYF	TGTGCCAGGACGATTCGGGATACGTCTAGCACAGATACGCAGTATTTT
TRBV6-6	TRBD1	NA	TRBJ1-2	CASSYSGQGLGYTF	TGTGCCAGCAGTTACTCGGGACAGGGCTTGGGCTACACCTTC
TRBV10-1	TRBD1	NA	TRBJ2-7	CASSEGQGSSYEQYF	TGCGCCAGCAGTGAGGGACAGGGGAGCTCCTACGAGCAGTACTTC
TRBV2	NA	NA	TRBJ2-5	CASSAGQQGETQYF	TGTGCCAGCAGTGCCGGACAGCAGGGAGAGACCCAGTACTTC
TRBV6-5	NA	NA	TRBJ1-2	CASSYLGGTPNYGYTF	TGTGCCAGCAGTTACTTGGGGGGAACCCCCAACTATGGCTACACCTTC
TRBV6-5	NA	NA	TRBJ1-1	CASSPLAGGGTEAFF	TGTGCCAGCAGTCCCCTAGCCGGGGGTGGCACTGAAGCTTTCTTT
TRBV7-9	NA	NA	TRBJ1-5	CASSAGDQPQHF	TGTGCCAGCAGCGCGGGGGATCAGCCCCAGCATTTT
TRBV6-1	NA	NA	TRBJ1-3	CASSEGSGGRIASGNTIYF	TGTGCCAGCAGTGAAGGGTCGGGGGGGCGAATTGCTTCTGGAAACACCATATATTTT
TRBV5-6	NA	NA	TRBJ2-7	CASSADNYEQYF	TGTGCCAGCAGCGCCGACAACTACGAGCAGTACTTC
TRBV21-1	NA	NA	TRBJ1-1	CASSTIDRGKGNTEAFF	TGTGCCAGCAGCACCATTGACAGGGGTAAAGGGAACACTGAAGCTTTCTTT